The text below deals with one T cell receptor beta chain. Germline assignment: CDR1 MNHNS and CDR2 SASEGT. With 6 bases clipped from V and 4 bases from J, the junction kept 8 bases outside the gene matches. The CDR3 contains 14 residues. This record belongs to a study of control samples from healthy donors and cancer patients. The table came from immunoSEQ multiplex PCR; TCRdb's copy has only in-frame clones and leaves some out. The repertoire holds about 150,000 clones, with over 85% as singletons. Material: blood. The chain is built from TRBV6-1 and TRBJ2-7, with 8 positions matching TRBD2. The receptor's source is a man aged 45-60 years in good health. CDR3 sequence (DNA): TGTGCCAGCAGCCCAACGGGAGGGCCGTACGAGCAGTACTTC. This codes for CASSPTGGPYEQYF.